This T cell receptor (beta chain) stems from a study of blood T cell repertoires in COVID-19. Study in general: From the United States, Italy and Spain came samples of acute and convalescent COVID-19. T cells, B-cell-depleted T cells, or PBMCs supplied cDNA or gDNA.

V lost 0 bases to trimming and J lost 6 bases, with 12 bases between them. Germline values: CDR1 SGHRS, CDR2 YFSETQ. The CDR3 runs 15 residues. This table comes from immunoSEQ multiplex PCR, and its TCRdb copy is limited to in-frame clones, with some not included. The sample gives roughly 150,000 clones, about 79% of which show up once; 7.2% is in the top ten. The TCR originated in a woman aged 45-65 years in a cohort sampled during active or convalescent COVID-19. The chain has TRBV5-1 and TRBJ1-4, with D possibly TRBD1 on 5 matching bases. Sequencing was performed on peripheral blood. The CDR3 DNA is TGCGCCAGCAGCTTGGTCGGGGGAGGGGATGAAAAACTGTTTTTT. Its protein product is CASSLVGGGDEKLFF.